The 13 T cell receptor beta chains listed next were all sequenced from one sample in a study of T cell responses to AZD1222 COVID-19 vaccine. This table comes from immunoSEQ multiplex PCR, and its TCRdb copy is limited to in-frame clones, with some not included. The profile shows around 100,000 clones, about four fifths of them singletons. Sample: peripheral blood, taken on day 0 of AZD1222 vaccination. Receptors originate from an adult in good health.

V usage is TRBV5-1 and J usage is TRBJ2-7; 8 bases line up with TRBD1. The CDR3 runs 15 residues. The germline V gene encodes CDR1 SGHRS and CDR2 YFSETQ. With V trimmed by 0 bases and J by 6 bases, 8 bases remained unmatched. CDR3 nucleotide sequence: TGCGCCAGCAGCTTGGCTTTACAGGGGGTGGGCGAGCAGTACTTC. Protein product: CASSLALQGVGEQYF.

Remarks on this clone: Lacking the conserved final phenylalanine or tryptophan, this CDR3 likely reflects a read error. The DNA is left out, because the CDR3 cannot be placed on it with certainty; the CDR3 is given as TCRdb lists it. V is TRBV4-1 and J is TRBJ1-6; the table's D call, TRBD1, was not checked against the DNA. In germline, CDR1 is MGHRA, CDR2 YSYEKL. The CDR3 is made up of 11 amino acids, end residues included. The CDR3: CASSLRTGSRL.

The J gene is TRBJ2-2, the V gene TRBV5-1, with a tentative D call TRBD2 (5 bases). Germline CDR1 reads SGHRS; CDR2 reads YFSETQ. The CDR3 has 15 residues. The V end lost 5 bases, the J end lost 2 bases, and 13 bases lay between the germline ends. CDR3 DNA sequence: TGCGCCAGCAGAGTCCGGGGAGCCAACACCGGGGAGCTGTTTTTT. This translates into CASRVRGANTGELFF.

V usage is TRBV6-5 and J usage is TRBJ2-7; no clear D. The V end lost 6 bases, the J end lost 4 bases, and 7 bases lay between the germline ends. Germline CDR1 reads MNHEY; CDR2 reads SVGAGI. This CDR3 has 11 amino acids. This CDR3 is CASRWWYEQYF. The CDR3 DNA reads as TGTGCCAGCAGGTGGTGGTACGAGCAGTACTTC.

This clone qualifies as medium-sized (0.01 to 0.1%). This chain joins TRBV10-3 and TRBJ2-7; 8 bases are shared with TRBD2. CDR1 is ENHRY and CDR2 is SYGVKD in the germline V gene. This CDR3 is built from 14 residues. The J segment lost 3 bases and the V segment lost 4 bases, leaving 5 bases of the junction unmatched. CDR3 nucleotide sequence: TGTGCCATCAGTGTTAGCGGGACTGGCTACGAGCAGTACTTC. The encoded protein is CAISVSGTGYEQYF.

This clone was seen just once. The chain joins TRBV3-1 (or the pseudogene TRBV3-2) to TRBJ2-1, with D possibly matching TRBD2 (5 bases). V was cut by 4 bases and J by 4 bases, with 8 bases left in between. Germline assignment: CDR1 LGHDT and CDR2 YNNKEL (reference sequence). There are 13 residues in the CDR3. The CDR3 reads CASSPGYYNEQFF. The CDR3 nucleotides are TGTGCCAGCAGCCCGGGATATTACAATGAGCAGTTCTTC.

The chain is built from TRBV4-1 and TRBJ1-1; perhaps TRBD1 as D (5 bases). The germline V and J ends were trimmed by 1 base and 1 base, with 10 bases remaining between them. The CDR3 extends over 15 amino acids. CDR1 is MGHRA, CDR2 YSYEKL, per germline. CDR3 bases: TGCGCCAGCAGCCAAGCGGACACCACGAACACTGAAGCTTTCTTT. It specifies CASSQADTTNTEAFF.

The rearrangement uses TRBV6-5 and TRBJ1-5, with unresolved D. V was trimmed by 5 bases and J by 1 base, leaving 12 bases between them. The CDR3 has 15 amino acids. Germline V CDR1 and CDR2: MNHEY, SVGAGI. In nucleotides, the CDR3 is TGTGCCAGCAGTCAGGCTGGGCAAAGCAATCAGCCCCAGCATTTT. It translates to CASSQAGQSNQPQHF.

The rearrangement uses TRBV19 and TRBJ2-5; 9 nucleotides line up with TRBD1. The CDR3 consists of 14 residues. Germline V gene data show CDR1 as LNHDA and CDR2 as SQIVND (reference sequence). The trim removed 5 bases at V and 5 bases at J, leaving 6 bases unmatched. The CDR3 loop is CASSGTGGRETQYF. Written as DNA, the CDR3 is TGTGCCAGTAGTGGAACAGGGGGCCGGGAGACCCAGTACTTC.

V usage is TRBV5-1 and J usage is TRBJ2-1; 10 nucleotides align to TRBD2. This CDR3 spans 17 amino acids. Germline assignment: CDR1 SGHRS and CDR2 YFSETQ. Trimming removed 0 bases from V and 1 base from J; junction bases left unmatched: 4. Here the CDR3 DNA reads TGCGCCAGCAGCTTGGGACTAGCGGGCCAATCCTACAATGAGCAGTTCTTC. This encodes CASSLGLAGQSYNEQFF.

The rearrangement joins TRBV12-5 to TRBJ1-2; D remains unclear. The CDR3 covers 14 residues. The germline CDR1 and CDR2 sequences are LGHNT and FRNRAP. Trimming left V 1 base short and J 0 bases short, with 6 bases between. CDR3 nucleotides: TGTGCTAGTGGTTTGGGTGGGACTAACTATGGCTACACCTTC. Encoded protein: CASGLGGTNYGYTF.

This clone has just a few counts. In DNA form, the CDR3 reads TGCGCCAGCAGCTTGTCGTTACAGAATGGCTACACCTTC. The encoded protein is CASSLSLQNGYTF. The J gene is TRBJ1-2, the V gene TRBV5-1; D not resolved. This CDR3 comprises 13 residues. Trimming removed 1 base at V and 6 bases at J, with 10 bases between. In germline, CDR1 is SGHRS, CDR2 YFSETQ.

CDR3 sequence (DNA): TGTGCCTGGAGTCAAAGGTTCTACGAGCAGTACTTC. The encoded protein is CAWSQRFYEQYF. This chain uses TRBV30 with TRBJ2-7; D gene uncertain. The V gene's germline CDR1 is GTSNPN and CDR2 SVGIG (reference sequence). V was trimmed by 2 bases and J by 3 bases, leaving 8 bases between them. This CDR3 comprises 12 residues.